The rows below give T cell receptor beta chains drawn from one sample of a study of post-analysis software for immune sequencing data. Via MiXCR, TCRdb re-called the PCR reads, giving one row per CDR3 protein. The sample lists roughly 670,000 distinct CDR3 sequences; 59% were seen once. The specimen was blood. Every receptor here comes from a girl aged 2-9 years with multiple sclerosis. The CDR3 runs from the conserved cysteine through the conserved F or W. A D gene is named only where the DNA matches it firmly. Part of the rows lack a size; the others show once, few, many or a class for expanded clones.

CDR3	DNA	length	V	size	J	D
CASSSDGGETQYF	TGTGCCAGCAGCAGCGACGGGGGGGAGACCCAGTACTTC	13	TRBV5-5	few	TRBJ2-5	TRBD2
CSATDSPRTEAFF	TGCAGTGCTACGGACTCTCCGCGGACTGAAGCTTTCTTT	13	TRBV20-1	-	TRBJ1-1	-
CASSLAENNEQFF	TGCGCCAGCAGCTTGGCCGAAAACAATGAGCAGTTCTTC	13	TRBV5-1	-	TRBJ2-1	-
CASSYGQGHAGTDTQYF	TGTGCCAGCAGTTATGGACAGGGGCACGCTGGGACAGACACGCAGTATTTT	17	TRBV6-6	-	TRBJ2-3	TRBD1
CASSSTSDYYNEQFF	TGTGCCAGCAGCTCCACTAGCGATTACTACAATGAGCAGTTCTTC	15	TRBV7-2	few	TRBJ2-1	TRBD2
CASSLHGSEETQYF	TGTGCCAGCAGCTTACACGGGAGTGAGGAGACCCAGTACTTC	14	TRBV7-4	-	TRBJ2-5	-
CASSGSGGRDTEAFF	TGTGCCAGCAGCGGATCAGGGGGAAGGGACACTGAAGCTTTCTTT	15	TRBV7-9	-	TRBJ1-1	TRBD1
CASSYRGYGYTF	TGTGCCAGCAGTTACAGGGGATACGGCTACACCTTC	12	TRBV6-6	few	TRBJ1-2	-
CASSQVLENTEAFF	TGCGCCAGCAGCCAAGTACTCGAGAACACTGAAGCTTTCTTT	14	TRBV4-3	-	TRBJ1-1	-
CASLWADTQYF	TGTGCCAGCCTGTGGGCAGATACGCAGTATTTT	11	TRBV12-3/TRBV12-4	-	TRBJ2-3	-
CSVEPGQGAKNIQYF	TGCAGCGTTGAGCCGGGACAAGGAGCCAAAAACATTCAGTACTTC	15	TRBV29-1	-	TRBJ2-4	-
CSVVLTSGGTDTQYF	TGCAGCGTTGTCCTCACTAGCGGGGGCACAGATACGCAGTATTTT	15	TRBV29-1	many	TRBJ2-3	TRBD2
CASSGPPGTAAFF	TGTGCCAGCAGCGGCCCCCCCGGGACGGCGGCTTTCTTT	13	TRBV9	-	TRBJ1-1	-
CASSPLGQATNEQYF	TGTGCCAGCAGTCCATTGGGACAGGCCACCAATGAGCAGTACTTC	15	TRBV12-3/TRBV12-4	-	TRBJ2-5	TRBD1
CASSRLDYNEQFF	TGCGCCAGCAGCAGACTAGATTACAATGAGCAGTTCTTC	13	TRBV5-1	-	TRBJ2-1	-
CASSQEGPQYF	TGTGCCAGCAGCCAGGAGGGGCCCCAGTACTTC	11	TRBV3-1	-	TRBJ2-7	-
CASSFGAAKNIQYF	TGTGCCAGCAGTTTCGGTGCGGCCAAAAACATTCAGTACTTC	14	TRBV28	-	TRBJ2-4	-
CASSVLAGLFNEQYF	TGCGCTAGCAGTGTCCTAGCGGGGCTCTTCAACGAGCAGTACTTC	15	TRBV5-1	few	TRBJ2-7	TRBD2
CSATSSLRETQYF	TGCAGCGCGACTAGCTCTCTACGGGAGACCCAGTACTTC	13	TRBV29-1	-	TRBJ2-5	TRBD2
CASSQDMVGLGVSYNSPLHF	TGCGCCAGCAGCCAAGATATGGTGGGGTTAGGAGTATCCTATAATTCACCCCTCCACTTT	20	TRBV4-3	-	TRBJ1-6	-
CASSQGLAATNEQFF	TGTGCCAGCAGCCAAGGACTAGCGGCTACTAATGAGCAGTTCTTC	15	TRBV3-1	-	TRBJ2-1	TRBD2
CAIRRQGVKDTQYF	TGTGCCATCAGGCGACAGGGGGTGAAAGATACGCAGTATTTT	14	TRBV10-3	-	TRBJ2-3	TRBD1
CASSWTGTTGDTQYF	TGTGCCAGCAGCTGGACAGGGACGACCGGAGATACGCAGTATTTT	15	TRBV7-3	-	TRBJ2-3	TRBD1
CAISESTHVGTGMFF	TGTGCCATCAGTGAGTCGACTCACGTAGGGACAGGAATGTTCTTC	15	TRBV10-3	few	TRBJ2-1	TRBD1
CAISRTGDEEEQFF	TGTGCCATCAGCCGGACAGGGGACGAAGAGGAGCAGTTCTTC	14	TRBV10-3	-	TRBJ2-1	TRBD1
CASSHRQKAPNYGYTF	TGTGCCAGCAGCCACCGACAGAAAGCACCTAACTATGGCTACACCTTC	16	TRBV13	-	TRBJ1-2	-
CATRKLPGPEQYF	TGTGCCACCCGTAAACTTCCGGGACCGGAGCAGTACTTC	13	TRBV6-5	-	TRBJ2-7	-
CASSWDFYNEQFF	TGCGCCAGCAGCTGGGACTTCTACAATGAGCAGTTCTTC	13	TRBV5-1	-	TRBJ2-1	-
CASSETPFGDAMNTEAFF	TGTGCCAGCAGTGAAACTCCATTCGGAGACGCAATGAACACTGAAGCTTTCTTT	18	TRBV25-1	-	TRBJ1-1	-
CASSSGGPYNEQFF	TGTGCCAGCAGCAGCGGGGGGCCTTACAATGAGCAGTTCTTC	14	TRBV6-4	few	TRBJ2-1	TRBD2
CASSLGPAGVSEQYF	TGCGCCAGCAGCTTGGGCCCAGCGGGAGTCTCCGAGCAGTACTTC	15	TRBV5-1	-	TRBJ2-7	TRBD2
CASSLRTSHSTDTQYF	TGTGCCAGCAGTCTACGGACTAGTCACAGCACAGATACGCAGTATTTT	16	TRBV12-3/TRBV12-4	once	TRBJ2-3	TRBD2
CSARGGDRRLTDTQYF	TGCAGTGCTAGGGGAGGGGACAGGAGACTCACAGATACGCAGTATTTT	16	TRBV20-1	-	TRBJ2-3	-
CASSLRGTRRDTQYF	TGTGCCAGCAGTTTACGCGGGACTAGGAGGGATACGCAGTATTTT	15	TRBV12-3/TRBV12-4	few	TRBJ2-3	TRBD2
CASSEFTGDGLKNTEAFF	TGTGCCAGCAGTGAATTCACCGGGGACGGGTTAAAGAACACTGAAGCTTTCTTT	18	TRBV25-1	-	TRBJ1-1	-
CASRRGTFEQFF	TGTGCCAGCAGACGTGGGACTTTTGAGCAGTTCTTC	12	TRBV7-2	-	TRBJ2-1	-
CASSQPGDSNQPQHF	TGTGCCAGCAGCCAACCGGGGGATAGCAATCAGCCCCAGCATTTT	15	TRBV7-2	-	TRBJ1-5	-
CASSTDGSNYEQYF	TGTGCCAGCAGCACTGACGGGAGCAACTACGAGCAGTACTTC	14	TRBV25-1	-	TRBJ2-7	-
CSARDRRTTNEKLFF	TGCAGTGCTAGAGATCGTCGGACAACTAATGAAAAACTGTTTTTT	15	TRBV20-1	-	TRBJ1-4	-